The present T cell receptor beta chain was sequenced within a study of shared T cell receptors in the human thymus. Libraries were prepared by immunoSEQ multiplex PCR; TCRdb keeps only in-frame clonotypes and omits some of them. The profile shows approximately 760,000 clones, approximately 85% of them singletons. The same sample was also used in a study of human thymus T cells. Turning to that study: Thymus specimens were resections from corrective heart surgery. Gene usage for V and J segments appeared biased in thymic and blood repertoires.

This TCR came from a girl younger than two with a congenital heart defect. The material sequenced was thymocytes.

The CDR3 DNA follows: TGCGCCAGCAGCCACCAAACGGACAGGACTAACTATGGCTACACCTTC. It yields the protein CASSHQTDRTNYGYTF. The chain carries TRBV4-1 and TRBJ1-2, with TRBD1 matching 7 bases. This CDR3 contains 16 residues. CDR1 and CDR2 from the germline V gene are MGHRA and YSYEKL. Trimming at V came to 3 bases and at J to 0 bases, leaving 7 bases not matched to a gene.